The sample holds many counts of the clone carrying this TCR beta chain. As yet, its antigen is unknown. CDR3 length: 14 amino acids. Germline loops: CDR1 LGHNA, CDR2 YNFKEQ. V dropped 0 bases and J dropped 0 bases, with 6 bases sitting between them. These data are taken from a study of T cells after yellow fever vaccination. TCRdb passed the 5' RACE reads through MiXCR, listing each CDR3 protein once. Of roughly 350,000 distinct CDR3 sequences detected, approximately 4% appear once; the ten largest clones hold 20% to 25%. Study results and caveats: Only a minor proportion of clonotypes was detected across both CD4 and CD8 compartments. The secondary response was weaker, and its peak arrived faster, on day 5 versus 15. At approximately 95% for CD4 and 88% for CD8, most primary-vaccination clones showed up again after the booster. Within FACS-sorted repertoires, abundant clonotypes contaminating from the bulk population could be present.

The sample consisted of PBMCs, taken 5 days after the yellow fever booster vaccination. The J gene is TRBJ2-7, the V gene TRBV4-2, with D uncertain. The clonotype comes from a man younger than 35 who received the YFV17D yellow fever vaccine. As DNA, the CDR3 is TGTGCCAGCAGCCAAGACGACAACTCCTACGAGCAGTACGTC. Translation gives CASSQDDNSYEQYV.